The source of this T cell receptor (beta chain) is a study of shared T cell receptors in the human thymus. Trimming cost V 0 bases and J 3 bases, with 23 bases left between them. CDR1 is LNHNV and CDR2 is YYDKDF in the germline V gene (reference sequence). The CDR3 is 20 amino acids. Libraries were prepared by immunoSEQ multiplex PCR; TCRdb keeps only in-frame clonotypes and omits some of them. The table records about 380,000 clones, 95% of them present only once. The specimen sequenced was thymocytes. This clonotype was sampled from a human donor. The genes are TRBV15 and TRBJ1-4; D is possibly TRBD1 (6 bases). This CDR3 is CATSRDLPHRALLANEKLFF. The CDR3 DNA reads TGTGCCACCAGCAGAGATTTGCCCCACAGGGCCCTTTTAGCTAATGAAAAACTGTTTTTT.